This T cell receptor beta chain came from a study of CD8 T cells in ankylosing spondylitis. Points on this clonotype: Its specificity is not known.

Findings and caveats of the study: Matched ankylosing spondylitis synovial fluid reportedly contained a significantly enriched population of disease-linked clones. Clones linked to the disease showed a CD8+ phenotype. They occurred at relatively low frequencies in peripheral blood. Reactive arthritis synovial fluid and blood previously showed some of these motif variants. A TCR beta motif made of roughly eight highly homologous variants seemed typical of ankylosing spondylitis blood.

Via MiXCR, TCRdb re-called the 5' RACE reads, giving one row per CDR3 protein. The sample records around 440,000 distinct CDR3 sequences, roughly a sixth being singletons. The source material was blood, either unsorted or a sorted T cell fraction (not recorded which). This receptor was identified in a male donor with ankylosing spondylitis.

The CDR3 region is CSARVGGSRLPTGELFF. The CDR3 DNA sequence: TGCAGTGCTAGAGTCGGCGGATCGCGGCTACCAACCGGGGAGCTGTTTTTT. The chain has TRBV20-1 and TRBJ2-2; D ambiguous. Trimming removed 1 base at V and 5 bases at J, with 20 bases between. The germline gives CDR1 DFQATT, CDR2 SNEGSKA (reference sequence). The CDR3 covers 17 residues.